This TCR beta chain was recorded in a study of cytomegalovirus exposure and HLA in healthy donors. A multiplex PCR was run with 60 Vbeta primers and 13 Jbeta primers. Some clones are missing from TCRdb's copy, which holds only in-frame ones; the method was immunoSEQ multiplex PCR. The repertoire holds roughly 190,000 clones, with more than 65% as singletons. Concerning this clone itself: Its specificity is not known.

Regarding the study as a whole: At a 0.05 false discovery rate, a later analysis found 16,951 TCR beta sequences to be associated with HLA alleles. Researchers counted roughly 150 TCR beta chains as cytomegalovirus-associated.

Germline V CDR1 and CDR2: ENHRY, SYGVKD. V lost 11 bases, J lost 2 bases, and 7 bases stayed unmatched. The CDR3 runs to 13 residues. The chain couples TRBV10-3 to TRBJ2-5; 8 bases map to TRBD2. The TCR comes from a woman aged 30 to 39 in good health and CMV-seronegative. Sample: PBMCs. The CDR3 sequence: CASSGGQQETQYF. CDR3 DNA sequence: TGTGCCTCCTCGGGAGGGCAGCAAGAGACCCAGTACTTC.